This T cell receptor (beta chain) was recovered during a study of early T cells in non-severe SARS-CoV-2 infection. Study-wide context: Whole-blood bulk RNA, unsorted, was sequenced, and chains were unpaired.

CDR1 is MNHNY and CDR2 is SVGAGI in the germline V gene (reference sequence). CDR3 length: 12 amino acids. Trimming stripped 5 bases from V and 4 bases from J, with 8 bases between. This clonotype was counted at least ten times. cDNA molecules, individually, were tagged with unique molecular identifiers. Via MiXCR, TCRdb re-called the 5' RACE reads, giving one row per CDR3 protein. This sample yields some 48,000 distinct CDR3 sequences, of which roughly 9.8% are seen a single time; roughly 8.3% belongs to the top ten. The TCR sequence derives from an adult who was a healthcare worker with PCR-confirmed SARS-CoV-2 infection or an uninfected control (not recorded which). V gene TRBV6-6 combines with J gene TRBJ1-1; no definite D call. Sequenced: whole blood. CDR3 sequence: CASSLQGTEAFF. The CDR3, as DNA: TGTGCCAGCAGTCTGCAAGGCACTGAAGCTTTCTTT.